This T cell receptor (beta chain) was documented in a study of Ad26.COV2.S vaccination and SARS-CoV-2 variants. Notes on the study in general: Spike-specific TCR breadth was greater in vaccine than placebo recipients.

In regard to this clone: Antigen: not known.

J lost 2 bases, V lost 7 bases, and 10 bases had no gene match. The CDR3 totals 15 residues. Per germline, CDR1 LGHDT and CDR2 YNNKEL (reference sequence). Sequencing was performed with immunoSEQ multiplex PCR; in TCRdb, only in-frame clones are kept and a portion is missing. The table has around 310,000 clones, 85% to 90% seen once. Treatment of the sample: approximately 18 received Ad26.COV2.S at low or high dose, single or two shots; about five received placebo; per-sample allocation not given. It was on day 63 after the first vaccine or placebo injection that samples were taken. The source of this sequence is a person between 18 and 65 years old who received the Ad26.COV2.S COVID-19 vaccine or a placebo. This chain connects TRBV3-1 (or the pseudogene TRBV3-2) to TRBJ1-1, with 7 bases aligning to TRBD1. Sequencing used peripheral blood, obtained in a trial of Ad26.COV2.S vaccine versus placebo. CDR3 sequence: CASTTTGVYNTEAFF. DNA for the CDR3: TGTGCCAGCACCACAACAGGGGTCTACAACACTGAAGCTTTCTTT.